This TCR beta chain was observed in a study of early T cells in non-severe SARS-CoV-2 infection. About the research overall: It was bulk RNA from unsorted whole blood that was sequenced, and the chains were unpaired. Study-wide results and limits: Matches to VDJdb favored anti-spike CD8 responses and missed private and CD4 specificities.

CDR1 is LGHDT, CDR2 YNNKEL, per germline (reference sequence). The CDR3 runs to 14 residues. V shed 5 bases and J 3 bases; nucleotides not matched to a gene: 3. Unique molecular identifiers tagged individual cDNA molecules. TCRdb redid the calling of the 5' RACE reads with MiXCR, one entry per CDR3 protein. The table shows some 91,000 distinct CDR3 sequences, with more than 13% occurring only once. In regard to this clonotype: Its target is unknown.

The chain recombines TRBV3-1 with TRBJ2-7; 11 nucleotides match TRBD1. The sequenced sample consisted of whole blood. The TCR sequence derives from an adult who was a healthcare worker with PCR-confirmed SARS-CoV-2 infection or an uninfected control (not recorded which). Written as DNA, the CDR3 is TGTGCCAGCAGCAAGGGACAGGGGGGCTACGAGCAGTACTTC. Its translation is CASSKGQGGYEQYF.